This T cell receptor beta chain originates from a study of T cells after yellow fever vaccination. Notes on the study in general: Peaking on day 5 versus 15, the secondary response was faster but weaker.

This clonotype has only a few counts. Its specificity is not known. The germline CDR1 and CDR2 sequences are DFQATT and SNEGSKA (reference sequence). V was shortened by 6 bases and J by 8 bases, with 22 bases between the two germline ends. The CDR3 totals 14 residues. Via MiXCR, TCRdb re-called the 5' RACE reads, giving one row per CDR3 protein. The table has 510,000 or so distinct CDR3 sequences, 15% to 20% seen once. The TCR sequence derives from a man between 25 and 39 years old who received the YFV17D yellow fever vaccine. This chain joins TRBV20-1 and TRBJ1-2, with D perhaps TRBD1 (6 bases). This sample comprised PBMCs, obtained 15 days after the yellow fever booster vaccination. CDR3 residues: CSAGPGGPVGGYTF. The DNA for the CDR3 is TGCAGTGCCGGCCCTGGGGGCCCCGTTGGAGGCTACACCTTC.